This T cell receptor (beta chain) was captured by sequencing in a study of T cell responses to AZD1222 COVID-19 vaccine. Using immunoSEQ multiplex PCR, the repertoire was profiled, and TCRdb retains in-frame clones only, with some absent. This table has 130,000 or so clones, over 85% appearing once. The germline V gene has CDR1 MRHNA and CDR2 SNTAGT. This CDR3 region has 13 residues. The germline V and J ends were trimmed by 3 bases and 9 bases, with 12 bases remaining between them. Notes on the study in general: The repertoires were collected only after the peak T cell response.

Remarks on this clone: As yet, its antigen is unknown.

This rearrangement joins TRBV6-4 to TRBJ2-1; D is ambiguous. Sequenced material: peripheral blood, taken on day 0 of AZD1222 vaccination. The clonotype originates from an adult in good health. The CDR3 region is CASSESRISEQFF. The CDR3 region has the DNA TGTGCCAGCAGTGAATCGAGAATAAGTGAGCAGTTCTTC.